Sequencing of this T cell receptor (beta chain) was carried out in a study of T cells in Graves' hyperthyroidism and ophthalmopathy. Findings and caveats of the study: Blood shared most expanded thyroid clonotypes above 0.001.

This CDR3 is 19 amino acids long. Trimming pared 6 bases from V and 0 bases from J, leaving 21 bases between. Amplification of TCR beta CDR3 regions was performed using RNA transcripts as template. The TCR CDR3 was amplified in a first-round RT-PCR using the HTBI primer set. TCRdb ran MiXCR on the multiplex PCR reads and lists one entry per CDR3 protein. The table has around 380,000 distinct CDR3 sequences, approximately 12% seen once. With a duration under 2 months, the hyperthyroidism was newly diagnosed in patients aged 18 to 65. Clinical symptoms, serum thyroxine and TRAb, thyroid ultrasound and orbital computed tomography were used for the diagnoses. The blood specimen was taken at initial hyperthyroidism diagnosis, before any ophthalmopathy symptoms. In the case of this clonotype: As yet, its antigen is unknown.

Sequencing was performed on blood. This TCR was recovered from a man aged 30-40 years with Graves' hyperthyroidism that later progressed to Graves' ophthalmopathy. The chain is built from TRBV12-3 or TRBV12-4 and TRBJ2-6, with a possible D match to TRBD1 (6 bases). The CDR3 here is CASSPRQDMSGSGANVLTF. The DNA for the CDR3 is TGTGCCAGCAGCCCCAGACAGGATATGAGTGGCTCTGGGGCCAACGTCCTGACTTTC.